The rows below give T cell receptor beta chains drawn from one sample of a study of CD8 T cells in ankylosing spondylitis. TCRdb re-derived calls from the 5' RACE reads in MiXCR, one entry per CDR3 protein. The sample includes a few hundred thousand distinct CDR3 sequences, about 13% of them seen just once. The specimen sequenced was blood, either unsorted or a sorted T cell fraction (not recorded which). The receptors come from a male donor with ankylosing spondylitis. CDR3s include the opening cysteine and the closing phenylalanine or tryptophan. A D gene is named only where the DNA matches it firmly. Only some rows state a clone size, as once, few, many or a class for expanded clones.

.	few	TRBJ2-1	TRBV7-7	TGTGCCAGCAGCTTAGGCCAGCCTACCTACAATGAGCAGTTCTTC	CASSLGQPTYNEQFF
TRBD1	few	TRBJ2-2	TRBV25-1	TGTGCCAGCAGTGCCGAACCAACCGGGACAGAGCACACCGGGGAGCTGTTTTTT	CASSAEPTGTEHTGELFF
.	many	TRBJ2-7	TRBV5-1	TGCGCCAGCAGCTTGGCCGCCTACGAGCAGTACTTC	CASSLAAYEQYF
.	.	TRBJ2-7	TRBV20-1	TGCAGTGCTACGGACAGTTACTACGAGCAGTACTTC	CSATDSYYEQYF
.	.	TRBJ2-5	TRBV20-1	TGCAGTGTTCCTGGACAGGGAGGGAAAGAGACCCAGTACTTC	CSVPGQGGKETQYF
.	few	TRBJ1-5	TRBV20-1	TGCAGTGCTAGAGACGGTACGAAGCCCCAGCATTTT	CSARDGTKPQHF
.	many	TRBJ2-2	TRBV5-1	TGCGCCAGCAGACCACTGTGGGGTGGAACCGGGGAGCTGTTTTTT	CASRPLWGGTGELFF
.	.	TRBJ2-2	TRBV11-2	TGTGCCAGCAGCTTAGCGGCGAGCGGGAACACCGGGGAGCTGTTTTTT	CASSLAASGNTGELFF
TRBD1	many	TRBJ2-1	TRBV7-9	TGTGCCAGCAGCGCCCCGACAGGGGACAATGAGCAGTTCTTC	CASSAPTGDNEQFF
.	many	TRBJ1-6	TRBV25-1	TGTGCCAGCAGTCAACAGGGTCTAAATTCACCCCTCCACTTT	CASSQQGLNSPLHF
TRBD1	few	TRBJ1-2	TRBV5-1	TGCGCCAGCAGCCAGCCGGGACAGCACTATGGCTACACCTTC	CASSQPGQHYGYTF
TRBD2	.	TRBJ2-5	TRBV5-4	TGTGCCAGCAGCTTGAGGCTAGCGGGGGAAGAGACCCAGTACTTC	CASSLRLAGEETQYF
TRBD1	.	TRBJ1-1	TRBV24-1	TGTGCCACCAGTGAGTTAACAGGGGGCGCGGAGGGAGCTTTCTTT	CATSELTGGAEGAFF
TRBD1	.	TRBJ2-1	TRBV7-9	TGTGCCAGCAGCCAGACAGGGTTGAGGAGTGAGCAGTTCTTC	CASSQTGLRSEQFF
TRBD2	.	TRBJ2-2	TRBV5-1	TGCGCCAGCAGCTTGCTGGCGGGAGCAATGGGCGGGGAGCTGTTTTTT	CASSLLAGAMGGELFF
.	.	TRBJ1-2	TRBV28	TGTGCCAGCAGTTTAATTCGATATGGCTACACCTTC	CASSLIRYGYTF
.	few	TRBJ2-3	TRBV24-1	TGTGCCACCAGTGAACATCGACTAACCAGAGCGGCCGTGGGAGATACGCAGTATTTT	CATSEHRLTRAAVGDTQYF
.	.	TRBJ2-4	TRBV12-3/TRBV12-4	TGTGCCAGCAGTTTAGATTGGCCCGACGCGGACATTCAGTACTTC	CASSLDWPDADIQYF
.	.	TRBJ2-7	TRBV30	TGTGCCTGGAGTGTACTGGGGGGCCGGATCGAGCAGTACTTC	CAWSVLGGRIEQYF
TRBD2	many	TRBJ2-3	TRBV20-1	TGCAGAGGACTAGCGGGAGGTAAAGATACGCAGTATTTT	CRGLAGGKDTQYF
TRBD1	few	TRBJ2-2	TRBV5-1	TGCGCCAGCAGCTTAGACAGGGGTGGCACCGGGGAGCTGTTTTTT	CASSLDRGGTGELFF
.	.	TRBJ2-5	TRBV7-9	TGTGCCAGCAGCTTAGCCCCAGGGACTTCCCAGACCCAGTACTTC	CASSLAPGTSQTQYF
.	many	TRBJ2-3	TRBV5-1	TGCGCCAGCAGCTTGGTCACCGCAGGGAAGGCTGGCACAGATACGCAGTATTTT	CASSLVTAGKAGTDTQYF
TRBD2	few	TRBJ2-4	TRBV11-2	TGTGCCAGCAGCTTAGTCGGTAGCGGGAGGGCCAGAGGTGACATTCAGTACTTC	CASSLVGSGRARGDIQYF
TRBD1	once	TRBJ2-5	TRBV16	TGTGCCAGCAGCGCGGGACAGGGGCGTCTCGAGACCCAGTACTTC	CASSAGQGRLETQYF
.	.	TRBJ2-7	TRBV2	TGTGCCAGCATGAGAGGAGGCTACGAGCAGTACTTC	CASMRGGYEQYF
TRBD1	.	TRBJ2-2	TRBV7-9	TGTGCCAGCAGCTTCCGGGACAGGGTAGTTACCGGGGAGCTGTTTTTT	CASSFRDRVVTGELFF
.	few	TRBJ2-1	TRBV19	TGTGCCAGTACCAGGATAAGCGGAACCTACAATGAGCAGTTCTTC	CASTRISGTYNEQFF
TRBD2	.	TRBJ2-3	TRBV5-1	TGCGCCAGCAGCTTGGTCCTAGCGGGAGGGGCAGATACGCAGTATTTT	CASSLVLAGGADTQYF
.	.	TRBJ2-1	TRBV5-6	TGTGCCAGCAGCTTGGAGGTTTCACCTCTCACGGAGCAGTTCTTC	CASSLEVSPLTEQFF
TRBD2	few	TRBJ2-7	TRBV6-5	TGTGCCAGCAGTTACTCGTCCCTAGCGGGAGGTCGTGAGCAGTACTTC	CASSYSSLAGGREQYF
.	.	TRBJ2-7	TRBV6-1	TGTGCCAGCAGTGGGATTTCTATCTACGAGCAGTACTTC	CASSGISIYEQYF
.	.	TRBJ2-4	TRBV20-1	TGCAGTGCCAGTCCCGGGGACTTC	CSASPGDF
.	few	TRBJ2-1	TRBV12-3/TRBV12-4	TGTGCCAGCAGCCCCCTCGCGGGAAGCTCCTACAATGAGCAGTTCTTC	CASSPLAGSSYNEQFF
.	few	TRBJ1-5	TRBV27	TGTGCCAGCAGTTTACTATTCGACAGTGCAGTGGATCAGCCCCAGCATTTT	CASSLLFDSAVDQPQHF
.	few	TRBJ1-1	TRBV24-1	TGTGCCACCAGTGATTTTGTGTGTAAAGGGAATCCCCCCCTGATGAACACTGAAGCTTTCTTT	CATSDFVCKGNPPLMNTEAFF
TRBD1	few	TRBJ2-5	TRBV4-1	TGCGCCAGCAGCCGCAACACCGGGGGGACAGGGGTCGAGACCCAGTACTTC	CASSRNTGGTGVETQYF
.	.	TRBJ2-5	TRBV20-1	TGCAGTGCTAGGGACCGGATCTCCGTCCTAACCCAGTACTTC	CSARDRISVLTQYF
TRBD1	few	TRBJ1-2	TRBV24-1	TGTGCCACCAGTGCCGCGACAGGGGGCGCAGGAAACTATGGCTACACCTTC	CATSAATGGAGNYGYTF
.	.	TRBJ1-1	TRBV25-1	TGTGCCAGCAGTGGTAAAGGACCTGAAGCTTTCTTT	CASSGKGPEAFF
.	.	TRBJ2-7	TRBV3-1	TGTGCCAGCAGCCAAGATTTAGCCCTGAGGAACGAGCAGTACTTC	CASSQDLALRNEQYF
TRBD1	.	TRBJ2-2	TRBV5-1	TGCGCCAGCAGACCGGGACAGGGGGCCGCCGGGGAGCTGTTTTTT	CASRPGQGAAGELFF
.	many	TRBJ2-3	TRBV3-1	TGTGCCAGCAGCCAAGGTCCCAGCGGTCGCACAGATACGCAGTATTTT	CASSQGPSGRTDTQYF
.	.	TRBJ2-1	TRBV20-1	TGCAGTGCTTTTCCGGGACCAAGCTCCAATGAGCAGTTCTTC	CSAFPGPSSNEQFF
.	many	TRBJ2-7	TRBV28	TGTGCCACCCAGGAGCCGATCTCCTACGAGCAGTACTTC	CATQEPISYEQYF
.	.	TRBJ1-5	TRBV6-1	TGTGCCAGCAGTGAAGCGTGGGGTCCCCTTAGTCAGCCCCAGCATTTT	CASSEAWGPLSQPQHF
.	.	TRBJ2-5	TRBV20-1	TGCAGTGCTAGGCCGGGCGGGTACCAAGAGACCCAGTACTTC	CSARPGGYQETQYF
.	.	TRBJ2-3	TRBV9	TGTGCCAGCAGCGTAGCGGGCGGAGCTGCAGATACGCAGTATTTT	CASSVAGGAADTQYF
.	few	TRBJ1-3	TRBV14	TGTGCCAGCAGCCGGAACCTCTTCGGTGGAAACACCATATATTTT	CASSRNLFGGNTIYF
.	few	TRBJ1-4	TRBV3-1	TGTGCCAGCAGCCTACAGAATAATGAAAAACTGTTTTTT	CASSLQNNEKLFF
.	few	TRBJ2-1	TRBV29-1	TGCAGCGTTTCGGGGTTCGACAATGAGCAGTTCTTC	CSVSGFDNEQFF
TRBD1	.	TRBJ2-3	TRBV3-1	TGTGCCAGCAGTTTCGGACAGGGGGCGCGGACAGATACGCAGTATTTT	CASSFGQGARTDTQYF
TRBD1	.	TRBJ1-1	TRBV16	TGTGCCAGCAGCCCGCAGGGGGGCAGGGGTGTGAACACTGAAGCTTTCTTT	CASSPQGGRGVNTEAFF
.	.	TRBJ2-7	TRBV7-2	TGTGCCAGCAGCCCCGATGAAGGTGGGAGATGGTACGAGCAGTACTTC	CASSPDEGGRWYEQYF
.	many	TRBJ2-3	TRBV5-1	TGCGCCAGCAGCTTCAGGACGGCGCAAGATACGCAGTATTTT	CASSFRTAQDTQYF